These T cell receptor beta chains were read from a single sample in a study of blood T cell repertoires in COVID-19. Sequenced by immunoSEQ multiplex PCR; TCRdb stores in-frame clones only, minus some. The sample records 140,000 or so clones, over 80% being singletons. Specimen: peripheral blood. The receptors were sampled from a man between 50 and 59 years old who had recovered from COVID-19. CDR3s include the opening cysteine and the closing phenylalanine or tryptophan. Fields, in order: D gene, clone size, V gene, J gene, CDR3 protein, CDR3 DNA. D genes are given only for firm matches. The size field is filled for only some rows; it gives once, few, many or a size class.

>.|.|TRBV10-1|TRBJ1-5
CASSEDGQPQHF
TGCGCCAGCAGTGAGGACGGGCAGCCCCAGCATTTT
>.|.|TRBV5-4|TRBJ1-2
CASSLDRNYGYTF
TGTGCCAGCAGCTTGGACAGGAACTATGGCTACACCTTC
>TRBD1|.|TRBV4-1|TRBJ1-6
CASSRGQGEISPLHF
TGCGCCAGCAGCCGGGGACAGGGGGAAATTTCACCCCTCCACTTT
>.|.|TRBV6-2/TRBV6-3|TRBJ1-2
CASSYSGRSNYGYTF
TGTGCCAGCAGTTACAGTGGCAGATCTAACTATGGCTACACCTTC
>.|.|TRBV6-6|TRBJ1-2
CASSYDGAYGYTF
TGTGCCAGCAGTTACGACGGAGCCTATGGCTACACCTTC
>.|.|TRBV27|TRBJ2-7
CASSLGAAVSSYEQYF
TGTGCCAGCAGTTTAGGGGCGGCAGTGAGCTCCTACGAGCAGTACTTC
>TRBD1|.|TRBV7-8|TRBJ2-3
CASSLDRGRTDTQYF
TGTGCCAGCAGCCTGGACAGGGGGCGGACAGATACGCAGTATTTT
>.|.|TRBV29-1|TRBJ2-7
CSVEDRNISYEQYF
TGCAGCGTGGAAGACAGGAATATCTCCTACGAGCAGTACTTC
>.|.|TRBV7-2|TRBJ1-5
CASSLSSRGTNQPQHF
TGTGCCAGCAGCCTGAGCTCACGGGGGACCAATCAGCCCCAGCATTTT
>TRBD1|.|TRBV19|TRBJ2-7
CASSIPGQGAYEQYF
TGTGCCAGTAGTATCCCGGGACAGGGGGCCTACGAGCAGTACTTC
>TRBD2|.|TRBV7-3|TRBJ2-1
CASSRGLAGDNEQFF
TGTGCCAGCAGCCGCGGACTAGCGGGTGACAATGAGCAGTTCTTC
>.|.|TRBV12-5|TRBJ1-2
CASGFPPEQGVHGYTF
TGTGCTAGTGGTTTCCCCCCCGAACAGGGCGTCCATGGCTACACCTTC
>TRBD1|.|TRBV2|TRBJ1-2
CASSNGQGGYGYTF
TGTGCCAGCAGCAATGGACAGGGAGGCTATGGCTACACCTTC
>TRBD2|once|TRBV18|TRBJ2-7
CASSVGGGTYEQYF
TGTGCCAGCTCAGTCGGCGGGGGAACCTACGAGCAGTACTTC
>.|.|TRBV18|TRBJ1-3
CASSPTDSLSGNTIYF
TGTGCCAGCTCACCTACCGACAGCCTCTCTGGAAACACCATATATTTT
>.|once|TRBV5-1|TRBJ1-2
CASSLDKNYGYTF
TGCGCCAGCAGCTTGGACAAAAACTATGGCTACACCTTC
>.|.|TRBV19|TRBJ1-4
CATGREKLFF
TGTGCCACAGGGAGGGAAAAACTGTTTTTT
>.|.|TRBV30|TRBJ2-2
CAWKWAANTGELFF
TGTGCCTGGAAGTGGGCTGCGAACACCGGGGAGCTGTTTTTT
>.|.|TRBV13|TRBJ2-7
CASSSRGREEGYYYEQYF
TGTGCCAGCAGCTCCCGTGGCAGGGAGGAGGGTTATTACTACGAGCAGTACTTC
>TRBD1|.|TRBV27|TRBJ1-2
CASSLRQGNYGYTF
TGTGCCAGCAGTTTAAGACAGGGGAACTATGGCTACACCTTC
>.|.|TRBV10-2|TRBJ2-5
CASSDLSARRDSETQYF
TGCGCCAGCAGTGATCTAAGCGCCCGGAGGGATTCAGAGACCCAGTACTTC
>TRBD1|.|TRBV4-1|TRBJ2-7
CASSQEWDRRAYEQYF
TGCGCCAGCAGCCAAGAATGGGACAGGAGGGCCTACGAGCAGTACTTC
>.|.|TRBV6-5|TRBJ1-3
CASSYSGAYGNTIYF
TGTGCCAGCAGTTACTCAGGGGCTTACGGAAACACCATATATTTT
>.|.|TRBV19|TRBJ1-1
CASRNLLSRGENTEAFF
TGTGCCAGTAGGAACCTCCTTAGCCGGGGGGAGAACACTGAAGCTTTCTTT
>.|.|TRBV6-1|TRBJ1-4
CASSEWGRWNEKLFF
TGTGCCAGCAGTGAATGGGGCAGATGGAATGAAAAACTGTTTTTT
>TRBD1|.|TRBV9|TRBJ1-2
CASSLGQGGYTF
TGTGCCAGCAGCCTTGGACAGGGCGGCTACACCTTC
>.|.|TRBV7-2|TRBJ2-7
CASSLVRVGGYEQYF
TGTGCCAGCAGCTTAGTCAGAGTGGGGGGCTACGAGCAGTACTTC
>.|.|TRBV7-9|TRBJ2-2
CASSPISGLAGELFF
TGTGCCAGCAGCCCAATCTCAGGGTTGGCCGGGGAGCTGTTTTTT
>.|.|TRBV5-4|TRBJ1-1
CASSTTQGGTEAFF
TGTGCCAGCAGCACTACACAGGGCGGCACTGAAGCTTTCTTT
>TRBD1|.|TRBV13|TRBJ2-7
CASSMGTGDYEQYF
TGTGCCAGCAGCATGGGGACAGGGGACTACGAGCAGTACTTC
>TRBD1|once|TRBV6-1|TRBJ2-7
CASSEAFRTGQRYEQYF
TGTGCCAGCAGTGAAGCTTTCCGGACAGGCCAACGCTACGAGCAGTACTTC
>.|.|TRBV7-2|TRBJ2-2
CASRTTWDFRTGELFF
TGTGCCAGCAGGACTACGTGGGACTTCAGGACCGGGGAGCTGTTTTTT
>.|.|TRBV5-4|TRBJ1-2
CASSSKTEVNYGYTF
TGTGCCAGCAGCTCAAAGACAGAGGTAAACTATGGCTACACCTTC
>TRBD1|.|TRBV29-1|TRBJ2-1
CSVGQGNNEQFF
TGCAGCGTTGGACAGGGTAACAATGAGCAGTTCTTC
>TRBD1|.|TRBV5-1|TRBJ2-2
CASSSRQGSTGELFF
TGCGCCAGCAGCTCGAGACAGGGGAGCACCGGGGAGCTGTTTTTT
>TRBD1|once|TRBV9|TRBJ2-2
CASSVGQATGELFF
TGTGCCAGCAGCGTCGGACAGGCAACCGGGGAGCTGTTTTTT
>TRBD1|.|TRBV12-3/TRBV12-4|TRBJ1-1
CASSLAGTERAFF
TGTGCCAGCAGTTTAGCGGGGACAGAGCGAGCTTTCTTT
>.|.|TRBV18|TRBJ2-7
CASSPPGDEQYF
TGTGCCAGCTCACCGCCGGGGGACGAGCAGTACTTC
>TRBD1|.|TRBV27|TRBJ2-5
CASRNRDRTETQYF
TGTGCCAGCAGGAACCGGGACAGGACAGAGACCCAGTACTTC
>.|.|TRBV25-1|TRBJ2-7
CASSNTGGDYEQYF
TGTGCCAGCAGTAACACAGGGGGGGATTACGAGCAGTACTTC
>.|.|TRBV3-1/TRBV3-2|TRBJ2-1
CASSPMWNEQFF
TGTGCCAGCAGCCCTATGTGGAATGAGCAGTTCTTC
>.|.|TRBV18|TRBJ1-3
CASSQGAGYGNTIYF
TGTGCCAGCTCACAAGGTGCGGGGTACGGAAACACCATATATTTT
>.|.|TRBV5-5|TRBJ1-5
CASSTGGRNQPQHF
TGTGCCAGCAGCACGGGGGGCCGCAATCAGCCCCAGCATTTT
>TRBD1|.|TRBV5-1|TRBJ2-1
CASSLGQGVYNEQFF
TGCGCCAGCAGCTTAGGACAGGGGGTTTACAATGAGCAGTTCTTC
>.|.|TRBV19|TRBJ1-1
CASSAIHLNTEAFF
TGTGCCAGTAGTGCGATCCACCTGAACACTGAAGCTTTCTTT
>.|.|TRBV15|TRBJ2-3
CATRRGGPITDTQYF
TGTGCCACCCGGAGGGGGGGGCCCATCACAGATACGCAGTATTTT
>.|.|TRBV29-1|TRBJ2-3
CSGLINRVSTDTQYF
TGCAGCGGACTCATCAACAGGGTTAGCACAGATACGCAGTATTTT
>TRBD2|.|TRBV20-1|TRBJ2-3
CSASRLAGTTTDTQYF
TGCAGTGCTAGTCGCCTAGCGGGGACGACAACAGATACGCAGTATTTT
>TRBD1|.|TRBV19|TRBJ2-1
CASRSGTGVRNEQFF
TGTGCCAGCAGGTCCGGGACAGGGGTTCGCAATGAGCAGTTCTTC
>TRBD1|.|TRBV7-2|TRBJ1-5
CASSPRTGGDQPQHF
TGTGCCAGCAGCCCAAGGACAGGGGGGGATCAGCCCCAGCATTTT
>TRBD1|once|TRBV19|TRBJ1-6
CATKTGGRDNSPLHF
TGTGCCACCAAGACAGGGGGCCGAGATAATTCACCCCTCCACTTT
>TRBD1|.|TRBV7-9|TRBJ1-1
CASSPMTGLNTEAFF
TGTGCCAGCAGCCCGATGACAGGGTTAAACACTGAAGCTTTCTTT
>TRBD1|.|TRBV2|TRBJ1-2
CASSEGQGYGYTF
TGTGCCAGCAGTGAGGGACAGGGTTATGGCTACACCTTC
>.|.|TRBV5-4|TRBJ1-1
CASSRGQNTEAFF
TGTGCCAGCAGCAGGGGACAGAACACTGAAGCTTTCTTT